This T cell receptor beta chain is from a study of read filtering for tumor transcriptome and immune sequencing. The trim removed 0 bases at V and 6 bases at J, leaving 3 bases unmatched. The CDR3 loop spans 14 amino acids. Germline CDR1 is LGHDT and CDR2 is YNNKEL (reference sequence). This clonotype was seen a handful of times. Molecular barcoded adaptors covering alpha/delta and beta/gamma chains were used on approximately 440 ng RNA. TCRdb processed the reads anew with MiXCR; each CDR3 protein has one entry. The sample includes about 54,000 distinct CDR3 sequences, about 12% of them seen just once.

The gene calls are TRBV3-1 and TRBJ1-2, with 8 bases lining up with TRBD1. The sequencing input was a population of CD138-negative cells sorted from bone marrow. This receptor was taken from a donor aged 40 or older with multiple myeloma. The CDR3 nucleotides are TGTGCCAGCAGCCAAGACAGGGGGCGGCATGGCTACACCTTC. It codes for CASSQDRGRHGYTF.